The table lists the clone carrying this T cell receptor beta chain with a few counts. This sample is part of a study of regulatory T cells in long-lasting Graves disease. Arm-PCR of CDR3 regions and iRepertoire HTBI primers were used to build TCR beta libraries. Each CDR3 protein is one row after TCRdb ran MiXCR on the multiplex PCR reads. The table shows 520,000 or so distinct CDR3 sequences, with about 12% occurring only once. CDR3 length: 15 residues. In germline, CDR1 is MRHNA, CDR2 SNTAGT. V shed 6 bases and J 2 bases; nucleotides not matched to a gene: 7. Time point in this sample: newly diagnosed GD, antithyroid drugs for less than 3 months. RNA from PBMCs was the source of the TCR library. These data also featured in a second study, about T cells in Graves' hyperthyroidism and ophthalmopathy.

The sequence came from a young woman with Graves disease. Source: peripheral blood mononuclear cells (PBMCs), taken at new diagnosis, from a patient treated with antithyroid drugs. This sequence joins TRBV6-4 and TRBJ2-3, with 8 bases fitting TRBD1. CDR3 residues: CASSLGTGPTDTQYF. The CDR3 nucleotides read TGTGCCAGCAGCCTTGGGACAGGCCCCACAGATACGCAGTATTTT.